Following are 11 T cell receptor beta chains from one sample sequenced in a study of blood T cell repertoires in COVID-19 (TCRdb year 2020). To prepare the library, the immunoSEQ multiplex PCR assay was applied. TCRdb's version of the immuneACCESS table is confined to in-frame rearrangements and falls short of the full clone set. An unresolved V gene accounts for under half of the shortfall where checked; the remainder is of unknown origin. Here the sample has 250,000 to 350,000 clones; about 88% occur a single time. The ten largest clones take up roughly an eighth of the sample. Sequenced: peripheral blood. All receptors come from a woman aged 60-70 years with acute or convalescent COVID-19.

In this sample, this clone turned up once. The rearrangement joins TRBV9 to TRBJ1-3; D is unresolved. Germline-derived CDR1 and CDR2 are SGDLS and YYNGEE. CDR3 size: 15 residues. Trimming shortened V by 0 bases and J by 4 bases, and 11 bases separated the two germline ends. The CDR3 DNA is TGTGCCAGCAGCGTAGCCCCCTCCCCCGGAAACACCATATATTTT. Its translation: CASSVAPSPGNTIYF. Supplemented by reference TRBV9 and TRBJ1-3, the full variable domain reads DSGVTQTPKHLITATGQRVTLRCSPRSGDLSVYWYQQSLDQGLQFLIQYYNGEERAKGNILERFSAQQFPDLHSELNLSSLELGDSALYFCASSVAPSPGNTIYFGEGSWLTVV.

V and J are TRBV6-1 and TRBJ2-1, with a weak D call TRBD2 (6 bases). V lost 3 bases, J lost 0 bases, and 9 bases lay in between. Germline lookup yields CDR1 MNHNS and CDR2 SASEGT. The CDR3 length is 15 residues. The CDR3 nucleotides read TGTGCCAGCAGTGACGGGACTCCCTCCTACAATGAGCAGTTCTTC. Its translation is CASSDGTPSYNEQFF.

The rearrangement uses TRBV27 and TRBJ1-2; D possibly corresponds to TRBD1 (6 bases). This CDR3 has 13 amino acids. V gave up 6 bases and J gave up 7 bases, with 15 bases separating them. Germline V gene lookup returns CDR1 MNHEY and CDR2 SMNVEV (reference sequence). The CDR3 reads CASRNTGLGGYTF. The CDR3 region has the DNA TGTGCCAGCAGGAATACAGGGTTAGGTGGCTACACCTTC.

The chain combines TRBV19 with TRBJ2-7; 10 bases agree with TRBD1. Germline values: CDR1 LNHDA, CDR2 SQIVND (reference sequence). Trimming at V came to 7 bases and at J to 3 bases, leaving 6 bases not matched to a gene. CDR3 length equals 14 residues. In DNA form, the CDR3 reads TGTGCCAGTAAACCCGGGACAGGGGTCTACGAGCAGTACTTC. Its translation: CASKPGTGVYEQYF.

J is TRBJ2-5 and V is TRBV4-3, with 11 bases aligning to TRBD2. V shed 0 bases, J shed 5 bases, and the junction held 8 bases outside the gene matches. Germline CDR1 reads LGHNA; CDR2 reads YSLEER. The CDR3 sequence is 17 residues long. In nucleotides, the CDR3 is TGCGCCAGCAGCCAAGATCCACTAGCGGGAGAGGCTGAGACCCAGTACTTC. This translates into CASSQDPLAGEAETQYF.

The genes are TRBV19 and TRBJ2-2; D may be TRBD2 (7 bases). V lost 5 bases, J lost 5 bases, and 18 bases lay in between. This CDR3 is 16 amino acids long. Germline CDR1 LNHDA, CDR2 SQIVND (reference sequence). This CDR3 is CASSPGGRRITGELFF. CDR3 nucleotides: TGTGCCAGTAGTCCGGGGGGCCGGAGAATTACCGGGGAGCTGTTTTTT.

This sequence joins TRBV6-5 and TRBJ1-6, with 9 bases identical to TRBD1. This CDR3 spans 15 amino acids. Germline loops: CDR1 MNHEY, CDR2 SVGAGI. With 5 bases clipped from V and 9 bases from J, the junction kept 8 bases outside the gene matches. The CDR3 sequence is CASSTTDRGGSPLHF. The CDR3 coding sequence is TGTGCCAGCAGTACTACGGACAGGGGAGGTTCACCCCTCCACTTT.

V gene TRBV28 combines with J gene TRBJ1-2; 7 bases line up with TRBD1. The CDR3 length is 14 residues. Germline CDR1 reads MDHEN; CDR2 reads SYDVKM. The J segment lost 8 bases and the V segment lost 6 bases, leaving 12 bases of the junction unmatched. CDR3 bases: TGTGCCAGCAGGACAGGGTTGAGAGGGCCCGGCTACACCTTC. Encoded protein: CASRTGLRGPGYTF.

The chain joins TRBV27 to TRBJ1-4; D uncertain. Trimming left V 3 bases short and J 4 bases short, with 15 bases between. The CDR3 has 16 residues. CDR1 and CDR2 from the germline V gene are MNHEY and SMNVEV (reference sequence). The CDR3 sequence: CASSLRVGSFNEKLFF. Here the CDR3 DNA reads TGTGCCAGCAGTTTGCGGGTCGGCAGTTTTAATGAAAAACTGTTTTTT.

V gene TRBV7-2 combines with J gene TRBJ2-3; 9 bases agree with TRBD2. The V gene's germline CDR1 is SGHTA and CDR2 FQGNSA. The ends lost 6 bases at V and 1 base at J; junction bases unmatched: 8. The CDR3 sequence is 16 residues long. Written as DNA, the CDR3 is TGTGCCAGCAGTTTTAGCGGGGGAAAACGCACAGATACGCAGTATTTT. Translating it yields CASSFSGGKRTDTQYF.

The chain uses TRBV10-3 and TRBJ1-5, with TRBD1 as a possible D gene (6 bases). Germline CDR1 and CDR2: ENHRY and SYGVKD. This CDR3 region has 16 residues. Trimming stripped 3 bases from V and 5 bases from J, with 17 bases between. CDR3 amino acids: CAISESSRGRDQPQHF. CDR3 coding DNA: TGTGCCATCAGTGAAAGTTCCAGGGGTCGGGATCAGCCCCAGCATTTT.